The next 20 T cell receptor beta chains were all read from a single sample in a study of T-cell reconstitution after alpha-beta-depleted transplantation in children. A TCRbeta library incorporating unique molecular identifiers was prepared. TCRdb re-called the PCR reads through MiXCR, storing one row per CDR3 protein. The sample has 450,000 to 600,000 distinct CDR3 sequences; 18% are singletons. The source was PBMCs from the stem cell graft donor, collected from the stem cell graft. The receptors derive from a human donor who donated a stem cell graft to a child with acute lymphoblastic leukemia.

The chain employs TRBV4-1 and TRBJ1-1; possibly TRBD1 for D (5 bases). The V end lost 0 bases, the J end lost 5 bases, and 22 bases lay between the germline ends. The CDR3 has 18 amino acids. Germline V gene data show CDR1 as MGHRA and CDR2 as YSYEKL. The CDR3 region is CASSQDVAGRVSGTEAFF. The CDR3 DNA is TGCGCCAGCAGCCAAGATGTGGCAGGGAGGGTGTCGGGTACTGAAGCTTTCTTT.

This clonotype has a handful of counts. The rearrangement uses TRBV11-1 and TRBJ1-1; TRBD1 agrees at 9 bases. The CDR3 contains 19 residues. Germline loops: CDR1 SGHAT, CDR2 FQDESV (reference sequence). Trimming cost V 3 bases and J 1 base; bases outside gene matches: 15. CDR3 loop: CASSFLFPGQGAKNTEAFF. In DNA, the CDR3 is TGTGCCAGCAGCTTCCTTTTTCCGGGACAGGGAGCCAAGAACACTGAAGCTTTCTTT.

CDR3 sequence: CASSIGPGQRLAFF. Here the CDR3 DNA reads TGTGCCAGTAGTATAGGGCCGGGACAAAGACTCGCTTTCTTT. The chain uses TRBV19 and TRBJ1-1; D is possibly TRBD1 (6 bases). The V end lost 1 base, the J end lost 11 bases, and 17 bases lay between the germline ends. This CDR3 is built from 14 residues. The germline gives CDR1 LNHDA, CDR2 SQIVND (reference sequence).

This clonotype was seen more than once but under ten times. The V and J genes are TRBV7-9 and TRBJ1-1; TRBD1 agrees at 10 bases. Germline CDR1 is SEHNR and CDR2 is FQNEAQ (reference sequence). V dropped 4 bases and J dropped 0; count of bases not matched to a gene: 5. The CDR3 has 16 residues. The DNA for the CDR3 is TGTGCCAGCAGCTGGGGGACAGGGGACCTGAACACTGAAGCTTTCTTT. This codes for CASSWGTGDLNTEAFF.

This clonotype has more than one count but fewer than ten. The chain links TRBV5-1 to TRBJ1-5, with D perhaps TRBD1 (5 bases). In germline, CDR1 is SGHRS, CDR2 YFSETQ. V was clipped by 4 bases and J by 5 bases, with 19 bases between them. This CDR3 contains 16 residues. Here the CDR3 reads CASSPSPGLGDQPQHF. CDR3 bases: TGCGCCAGCAGCCCCAGTCCGGGACTAGGGGATCAGCCCCAGCATTTT.

This clonotype was observed a handful of times. This sequence joins TRBV20-1 and TRBJ2-7, with 9 bases identical to TRBD1. The germline gives CDR1 DFQATT, CDR2 SNEGSKA (reference sequence). J lost 4 bases, V lost 6 bases, and 10 bases had no gene match. This CDR3 comprises 14 residues. In nucleotides, the CDR3 is TGCAGTGCGTTTTCCGGGACAGGGTCGTACGAGCAGTACTTC. Its translation is CSAFSGTGSYEQYF.

This clonotype was detected only a few times. The chain recombines TRBV10-3 with TRBJ2-1, with 8 bases aligning to TRBD2. The CDR3 totals 13 residues. J was trimmed by 5 bases and V by 6 bases; bases with no gene match: 3. Germline V lookup: CDR1 ENHRY, CDR2 SYGVKD. The CDR3 region has the DNA TGTGCCATCAGCCCACTAGCGGACAATGAGCAGTTCTTC. It specifies CAISPLADNEQFF.

V gene TRBV6-5 combines with J gene TRBJ1-1; D unresolved. The CDR3 is 14 residues long. V was cut by 2 bases and J by 5 bases, with 12 bases left in between. Germline CDR1 reads MNHEY; CDR2 reads SVGAGI. The CDR3 DNA sequence: TGTGCCAGCAGTTACCGACCCCCACGAACTGAAGCTTTCTTT. It is translated as CASSYRPPRTEAFF.

The V gene is TRBV29-1, the J gene TRBJ1-2; D possibly corresponds to TRBD1 (6 bases). Trimming removed 4 bases from V and 10 bases from J, with 10 bases in between. The germline CDR1 and CDR2 sequences are SQVTM and ANQGSEA. The CDR3 length is 10 residues. The CDR3 bases are TGCAGCGTTGGGGGGGCCGACTACACCTTC. The encoded protein is CSVGGADYTF.

This clonotype has more than one count but fewer than ten. The chain links TRBV29-1 to TRBJ1-5; tentatively, D is TRBD1 (5 bases). Germline V lookup: CDR1 SQVTM, CDR2 ANQGSEA. V lost 6 bases, J lost 3 bases, and 12 bases lay in between. The CDR3 consists of 13 residues. CDR3 in DNA: TGCAGCGTGTCCGTCAGGGACAATCAGCCCCAGCATTTT. It codes for CSVSVRDNQPQHF.

The sample holds a few counts of this clonotype. This chain joins TRBV9 and TRBJ2-2; perhaps TRBD2 as D (6 bases). This CDR3 has 15 amino acids. Per the germline V gene, CDR1 is SGDLS and CDR2 is YYNGEE. Trimming removed 5 bases at V and 2 bases at J, with 13 bases between. This CDR3 is CASRRGDFNTGELFF. DNA for the CDR3: TGTGCCAGCAGACGTGGGGACTTTAACACCGGGGAGCTGTTTTTT.

The rearrangement joins TRBV15 to TRBJ1-5, with no clear D. V lost 5 bases and J 6 bases, leaving 8 bases between the germline ends. The CDR3 loop spans 12 amino acids. Germline lookup yields CDR1 LNHNV and CDR2 YYDKDF (reference sequence). In DNA form, the CDR3 reads TGTGCCACCAGCCTCGAGGGTCAGCCCCAGCATTTT. This encodes CATSLEGQPQHF. Full variable domain (rest looked up from reference TRBV15 and TRBJ1-5): DAMVIQNPRYQVTQFGKPVTLSCSQTLNHNVMYWYQQKSSQAPKLLFHYYDKDFNNEADTPDNFQSRRPNTSFCFLDIRSPGLGDTAMYLCATSLEGQPQHFGDGTRLSIL.

CDR3: CASSLVPNAGEQYF. CDR3 in DNA: TGCGCCAGCAGCTTGGTTCCAAATGCTGGAGAGCAGTACTTC. The rearrangement links TRBV5-1 to TRBJ2-7; D unclear. V lost 0 bases, J lost 7 bases, and 14 bases lay in between. Germline CDR1 is SGHRS and CDR2 is YFSETQ. The CDR3 has 14 residues. The full variable domain, its missing parts supplied by reference TRBV5-1 and TRBJ2-7, is KAGVTQTPRYLIKTRGQQVTLSCSPISGHRSVSWYQQTPGQGLQFLFEYFSETQRNKGNFPGRFSGRQFSNSRSEMNVSTLELGDSALYLCASSLVPNAGEQYFGPGTRLTVT.

In this sample, this clonotype turned up a few times. The gene calls are TRBV5-6 and TRBJ1-1; no clear D gene. CDR1 is SGHDT and CDR2 is YYEEEE in the germline V gene. The CDR3 extends over 15 amino acids. V lost 1 base and J 0 bases, leaving 10 bases between the germline ends. The CDR3 nucleotides read TGTGCCAGCAGCTTGAAGGTGCTTTTGAACACTGAAGCTTTCTTT. It is translated as CASSLKVLLNTEAFF.

The V call is TRBV20-1, the J call TRBJ2-1; 8 positions agree with TRBD2. The germline V gene encodes CDR1 DFQATT and CDR2 SNEGSKA (reference sequence). This CDR3 has 15 residues. V lost 6 bases, J lost 4 bases, and 11 bases stayed unmatched. CDR3 nucleotides: TGCAGTGCAGCCTTCGGGACTAGGGGATACAATGAGCAGTTCTTC. Its translation is CSAAFGTRGYNEQFF.

J is TRBJ2-3 and V is TRBV11-2, with 8 bases that match TRBD2. This CDR3 is built from 18 residues. After removal of 2 bases from V and 3 bases from J, the junction contained 13 bases not matched to a gene. In germline, CDR1 is SGHAT, CDR2 FQNNGV. The CDR3 reads CASSLFVFAGGSTDTQYF. CDR3 coding DNA: TGTGCCAGCAGCTTATTCGTATTTGCGGGAGGTTCGACAGATACGCAGTATTTT.

Only a few counts were recorded for this clonotype. V and J are TRBV30 and TRBJ1-2; D call uncertain. The CDR3 extends over 16 amino acids. CDR1 is GTSNPN, CDR2 SVGIG, per germline (reference sequence). V lost 5 bases to trimming and J lost 2 bases, with 21 bases between them. CDR3 DNA sequence: TGTGCCTGGGATATACCACGATTTACAGAGAACTATGGCTACACCTTC. It yields the protein CAWDIPRFTENYGYTF.

In its sample, this clonotype was seen a few times. This chain joins TRBV6-6 and TRBJ1-3; D remains unclear. CDR3 size: 12 residues. The germline V gene encodes CDR1 MNHNY and CDR2 SVGAGI (reference sequence). V lost 6 bases and J 4 bases, leaving 7 bases between the germline ends. For the CDR3, the DNA is TGTGCCAGCAGGCCGTTCGGAAACACCATATATTTT. Translating gives CASRPFGNTIYF.

The chain has TRBV5-1 and TRBJ2-7, with TRBD1 matching 10 bases. V was pared by 4 bases and J by 2 bases, with 9 bases of the junction left unmatched. CDR1 and CDR2 (germline): SGHRS, YFSETQ. The CDR3 extends over 16 amino acids. The CDR3 loop is CASSVTPGQGTYEQYF. In nucleotides, the CDR3 is TGCGCCAGCAGCGTTACCCCGGGACAGGGGACCTACGAGCAGTACTTC.

The V gene is TRBV3-1, the J gene TRBJ2-2, with TRBD2 matching over 11 bases. V dropped 3 bases and J dropped 6; count of bases not matched to a gene: 15. The CDR3 runs 19 residues. In germline, CDR1 is LGHDT, CDR2 YNNKEL (reference sequence). CDR3 coding DNA: TGTGCCAGCAGCCACTCGTCAACTAGCGGGAGTAAGGTGGCCGGGGAGCTGTTTTTT. The encoded protein is CASSHSSTSGSKVAGELFF.